Shown below are 26 T cell receptor beta chains from a single sample sequenced in a study of CD8 T cell repertoires and HIV-1 epitope variants. The table came from immunoSEQ multiplex PCR; TCRdb's copy has only in-frame clones and leaves some out. This table holds approximately 5,400 clones, more than 55% found once. Antigen specificity for these receptors is unknown. Sequenced input: cultured CD8+ T cells derived from PBMCs. Receptor source: a male donor with HIV.

This chain uses TRBV6-4 with TRBJ2-3, with 8 bases matching TRBD2. This CDR3 is built from 15 residues. The germline V gene has CDR1 MRHNA and CDR2 SNTAGT. With V trimmed by 0 bases and J by 1 base, 0 bases remained unmatched. CDR3 loop: CASSDSRGGTDTQYF. Written as DNA, the CDR3 is TGTGCCAGCAGTGACTCGCGGGGGGGCACAGATACGCAGTATTTT.

The chain has TRBV19 and TRBJ2-1, with unresolved D. The CDR3 consists of 11 residues. The V end was cut by 3 bases, the J end by 7 bases, with 4 bases between. CDR1 and CDR2 from the germline V gene are LNHDA and SQIVND (reference sequence). CDR3 sequence reads: CASSIGNEQFF. The CDR3 coding sequence is TGTGCCAGTAGTATTGGAAATGAGCAGTTCTTC.

This chain connects TRBV28 to TRBJ1-5; 8 nucleotides agree with TRBD1. After removal of 2 bases from V and 6 bases from J, the junction contained 9 bases not matched to a gene. The CDR3 consists of 16 residues. Germline V gene sequence: CDR1 MDHEN, CDR2 SYDVKM. CDR3 region: CASSLQSGGGSQPQHF. CDR3 DNA sequence: TGTGCCAGCAGTTTACAATCAGGGGGCGGGAGTCAGCCCCAGCATTTT.

The chain uses TRBV19 and TRBJ2-7; D is ambiguous. CDR1 and CDR2 (germline): LNHDA, SQIVND (reference sequence). Trimming cost V 5 bases and J 2 bases, with 7 bases left between them. The CDR3 covers 12 residues. For the CDR3, the DNA is TGTGCCAGTAGTGTAAATCCCTACGAGCAGTACTTC. It codes for CASSVNPYEQYF.

This clone appeared a few times. The chain links TRBV9 to TRBJ1-2; D is unresolved. CDR1 SGDLS and CDR2 YYNGEE come from the germline V gene. V lost 4 bases to trimming and J lost 4 bases, with 20 bases between them. The CDR3 sequence is 16 residues long. CDR3 sequence reads: CASSPADARPLYGYTF. The DNA for the CDR3 is TGTGCCAGCAGCCCCGCGGACGCCAGGCCACTCTATGGCTACACCTTC. Drawing the rest from reference TRBV9 and TRBJ1-2, the complete variable domain is DSGVTQTPKHLITATGQRVTLRCSPRSGDLSVYWYQQSLDQGLQFLIQYYNGEERAKGNILERFSAQQFPDLHSELNLSSLELGDSALYFCASSPADARPLYGYTFGSGTRLTVV.

This clone was detected a few times. The chain couples TRBV5-6 to TRBJ1-2; TRBD1 matches 7 bases. The CDR3 covers 16 residues. Unmatched junction bases numbered 15, after V lost 3 bases and J lost 7 bases. Looked up from germline, CDR1 is SGHDT and CDR2 is YYEEEE. The CDR3 DNA sequence: TGTGCCAGCAGCTCAGACCTCAGGGGGATAATCTTTGGCTACACCTTC. Its protein product is CASSSDLRGIIFGYTF.

V usage is TRBV7-2 and J usage is TRBJ2-5; 8 bases are a match to TRBD2. The DNA end is more similar to TRBJ2-7, so the J call may be wrong. From germline, CDR1 is SGHTA and CDR2 FQGNSA. The CDR3 extends over 15 amino acids. This chain's CDR3 is CASSLILRGAYEQYF. The CDR3, as DNA: TGTGCCAGCAGCTTAATATTGCGGGGGGCCTACGAGCAGTACTTC.

In this sample, this clone turned up a few times. The chain employs TRBV6-6 and TRBJ1-1, with unresolved D. The CDR3 is made up of 14 amino acids. Looked up from germline, CDR1 is MNHNY and CDR2 is SVGAGI (reference sequence). With 1 base removed from V and 0 bases from J, the gap between germline ends came to 6 bases. The CDR3 is CASSYLDMNTEAFF. The CDR3 DNA follows: TGTGCCAGCAGTTACTTGGATATGAACACTGAAGCTTTCTTT.

V gene TRBV30 combines with J gene TRBJ1-1, with a possible D match to TRBD1 (5 bases). The V end was cut by 0 bases, the J end by 6 bases, with 8 bases between. Germline V gene data show CDR1 as GTSNPN and CDR2 as SVGIG (reference sequence). The CDR3 spans 12 residues. CDR3 nucleotides: TGTGCCTGGAGTGTACCCAGGGCTGAAGCTTTCTTT. Protein: CAWSVPRAEAFF.

By frequency in the sample, this clone is large. The rearrangement links TRBV11-2 to TRBJ1-3; D uncertain. Germline V gene data show CDR1 as SGHAT and CDR2 as FQNNGV. The CDR3 is 17 residues long. Trimming left V 3 bases short and J 3 bases short, with 18 bases between. CDR3 protein: CASSFPRAGVGGNTIYF. DNA of the CDR3: TGTGCCAGCAGCTTTCCCCGTGCGGGAGTTGGTGGAAACACCATATATTTT.

The V and J genes are TRBV27 and TRBJ1-5; D not certain. The CDR3 spans 15 residues. V dropped 7 bases and J dropped 2 bases, with 15 bases sitting between them. Germline V gene data show CDR1 as MNHEY and CDR2 as SMNVEV (reference sequence). The CDR3 nucleotides are TGTGCCAGCATCCCGACCATGGGCGGCAATCAGCCCCAGCATTTT. Amino acids: CASIPTMGGNQPQHF.

This clone occurred once. This chain joins TRBV23-1 and TRBJ1-5; D is unclear. TRBV23-1 is an ORF, and what it does is uncertain. The ends were cut back, 2 bases at V and 1 base at J, with 3 bases in the middle. This CDR3 has 13 amino acids. This CDR3 is CASSQRSNQPQHF. In DNA form, the CDR3 reads TGCGCCAGCAGTCAACGGAGCAATCAGCCCCAGCATTTT.

The CDR3 reads CASSSDVSAYEQYF. In DNA form, the CDR3 reads TGTGCCAGCAGTTCAGATGTCTCGGCCTACGAGCAGTACTTC. V gene TRBV7-9 combines with J gene TRBJ2-7; no reliable D call. V lost 6 bases, J lost 2 bases, and 14 bases lay in between. The CDR3 is 14 amino acids. Germline V gives CDR1 SEHNR, CDR2 FQNEAQ (reference sequence).

The V and J genes are TRBV11-1 and TRBJ2-3; D is uncertain. The germline CDR1 and CDR2 sequences are SGHAT and FQDESV (reference sequence). V was shortened by 1 base and J by 2 bases, with 13 bases between the two germline ends. The CDR3 has 16 residues. CDR3 sequence: CASSLVPSLTTDTQYF. The CDR3 DNA reads TGTGCCAGCAGCTTAGTCCCTAGTCTTACCACAGATACGCAGTATTTT.

This clone was detected once. The chain recombines TRBV27 with TRBJ2-1; D gene unclear. This CDR3 contains 13 residues. Deletions cut 3 bases from V and 13 bases from J, with 16 bases between. Germline V lookup: CDR1 MNHEY, CDR2 SMNVEV (reference sequence). The CDR3 region has the DNA TGTGCCAGCAGTTTTTCCATTAAGGGTACTCAGTTCTTC. Its translation: CASSFSIKGTQFF.

V gene TRBV28 combines with J gene TRBJ2-1, with D possibly being TRBD1 (5 bases). Germline-derived CDR1 and CDR2 are MDHEN and SYDVKM. This CDR3 spans 16 amino acids. V was trimmed by 5 bases and J by 1 base, leaving 15 bases between them. CDR3 sequence: CASSKYQGSSYNEQFF. The CDR3 region has the DNA TGTGCCAGCAGTAAATACCAGGGTTCGTCCTACAATGAGCAGTTCTTC.

The chain recombines TRBV6-5 with TRBJ2-3; TRBD2 matches 9 bases. CDR1 and CDR2 from the germline V gene are MNHEY and SVGAGI. The CDR3 spans 15 residues. Losses at the gene ends were 3 bases for V and 3 bases for J; bases not matched to a gene: 4. Here the CDR3 DNA reads TGTGCCAGCAGTTATAGCGGGAGTATTACAGATACGCAGTATTTT. Translation gives CASSYSGSITDTQYF.

The rearrangement joins TRBV11-2 to TRBJ2-2; maybe TRBD2 (5 bases). CDR3 length: 14 residues. The germline V and J ends were trimmed by 1 base and 5 bases, with 8 bases remaining between them. Germline V gene sequence: CDR1 SGHAT, CDR2 FQNNGV. The CDR3 is CASSLARRTGELFF. CDR3 nucleotide sequence: TGTGCCAGCAGCTTAGCCCGGAGGACCGGGGAGCTGTTTTTT. Full variable domain (remainder filled in from reference TRBV11-2 and TRBJ2-2): EAGVAQSPRYKIIEKRQSVAFWCNPISGHATLYWYQQILGQGPKLLIQFQNNGVVDDSQLPKDRFSAERLKGVDSTLKIQPAKLEDSAVYLCASSLARRTGELFFGEGSRLTVL.

This clone turned up a few times. The chain joins TRBV11-2 to TRBJ1-1; D is uncertain. The germline V and J ends were trimmed by 3 bases and 6 bases, with 5 bases remaining between them. Germline loops: CDR1 SGHAT, CDR2 FQNNGV. The CDR3 has 11 residues. Written as DNA, the CDR3 is TGTGCCAGCAGCTTTTATGCTGAAGCTTTCTTT. Protein product: CASSFYAEAFF.

The chain combines TRBV19 with TRBJ2-1, with 8 bases lining up with TRBD2. Germline CDR1 reads LNHDA; CDR2 reads SQIVND (reference sequence). The junction had 18 bases not matched to a gene; V was cut back by 7 bases and J by 7 bases. The CDR3 sequence is 17 residues long. CDR3 coding DNA: TGTGCCAGTACCATAGCCGCTGGACTAGCCATCGAGAATGAGCAGTTCTTC. This encodes CASTIAAGLAIENEQFF.

This rearrangement joins TRBV27 to TRBJ2-5; maybe TRBD1 (6 bases). CDR3 length: 15 residues. The V gene's germline CDR1 is MNHEY and CDR2 SMNVEV (reference sequence). The V and J ends lost 3 bases and 5 bases respectively, with 16 bases between them. In DNA, the CDR3 is TGTGCCAGCAGTTTGACCGTACAGGGTGGGGAGACCCAGTACTTC. Protein: CASSLTVQGGETQYF.

V is TRBV7-3 and J is TRBJ2-2, with 11 nucleotides matching TRBD2. Germline V CDR1 and CDR2: SGHTA, FQGTGA. Losses at the gene ends were 3 bases for V and 3 bases for J; bases not matched to a gene: 6. This CDR3 spans 17 amino acids. CDR3 protein: CASSLSSGGLDTGELFF. CDR3 in DNA: TGTGCCAGCAGCTTGTCTAGCGGGGGGTTGGACACCGGGGAGCTGTTTTTT.

The chain uses TRBV5-8 and TRBJ1-3, with D perhaps matching TRBD1 (5 bases). The CDR3 loop spans 15 amino acids. V was trimmed by 2 bases and J by 2 bases, leaving 11 bases between them. Germline-derived CDR1 and CDR2 are SGHTS and YDEGEE. CDR3 nucleotides: TGTGCCAGCAGCTTCGGACGGGACCCTGGAAACACCATATATTTT. Translation: CASSFGRDPGNTIYF.

This clone has a handful of counts. CDR3 protein: CASSPGRWDTEAFF. In nucleotides, the CDR3 is TGTGCCAGCAGCCCGGGCCGATGGGACACTGAAGCTTTCTTT. V gene TRBV7-8 combines with J gene TRBJ1-1; D gene ambiguous. The CDR3 is made up of 14 amino acids. V lost 5 bases and J 3 bases, leaving 13 bases between the germline ends. Germline-derived CDR1 and CDR2 are SGHVS and FQNEAQ.

This clone was recorded a few times. The rearrangement uses TRBV4-3 and TRBJ1-4; TRBD1 is a possible D gene (5 bases). The CDR3 is 15 residues long. V lost 0 bases and J lost 8, with 13 bases in between. The germline V gene has CDR1 LGHNA and CDR2 YSLEER. CDR3 nucleotide sequence: TGCGCCAGCAGCCAAGATGGAGGGGAAGAAGAAAAACTGTTTTTT. This translates into CASSQDGGEEEKLFF.

Judged by abundance, this clone is medium-sized. The chain has TRBV27 and TRBJ1-1; unclear D gene. CDR1 and CDR2 from the germline V gene are MNHEY and SMNVEV (reference sequence). V lost 6 bases and J lost 3, with 14 bases in between. The CDR3 totals 14 residues. The CDR3 here is CASSPSDTYTEAFF. CDR3 nucleotide sequence: TGTGCCAGCAGCCCCTCCGACACTTACACTGAAGCTTTCTTT.